One and the same sample provided the 15 T cell receptor beta chains below, sequenced in a study of breast tumors, draining lymph nodes, adjacent tissues. TCRdb independently ran MiXCR on the multiplex PCR reads; one entry per CDR3 protein. The table has approximately 210,000 distinct CDR3 sequences, less than 40% seen once; the top ten hold 1.1% to 1.5%. Samples came from axillary lymph nodes draining the breast cancer. The sequenced material came from axillary lymph node tissue. These receptors were collected from a female donor with breast cancer. Some clones in this sample may be carry-over from other donors' samples.

This clonotype was observed many times. The chain uses TRBV7-8 and TRBJ1-5, with D possibly being TRBD1 (6 bases). The V gene's germline CDR1 is SGHVS and CDR2 FQNEAQ. V was clipped by 5 bases and J by 3 bases, with 14 bases between them. The CDR3 runs 15 residues. As DNA, the CDR3 is TGTGCCAGCAGCCAACTTGGACAGAACAATCAGCCCCAGCATTTT. Translated: CASSQLGQNNQPQHF.

The genes are TRBV5-1 and TRBJ2-5; 14 nucleotides align to TRBD2. The CDR3 consists of 18 residues. V lost 4 bases to trimming and J lost 6 bases; unmatched junction nucleotides: 14. Germline lookup yields CDR1 SGHRS and CDR2 YFSETQ. Here the CDR3 reads CASSVAGTSGSWGKTQYF. CDR3 DNA: TGCGCCAGCAGCGTAGCCGGGACTAGCGGGAGCTGGGGGAAGACCCAGTACTTC.

This clonotype showed up many times. The CDR3 coding sequence is TGCAGTGCTAGAGATGCCCTAGCGGGGAGTAGCTCCTACAATGAGCAGTTCTTC. It encodes CSARDALAGSSSYNEQFF. The chain joins TRBV20-1 to TRBJ2-1; TRBD2 agrees at 9 bases. J gave up 0 bases and V 0 bases, and 9 bases lay outside the gene matches. The CDR3 loop spans 18 amino acids. Germline CDR1 reads DFQATT; CDR2 reads SNEGSKA (reference sequence).

Only a few counts were recorded for this clonotype. The J gene is TRBJ2-4, the V gene TRBV6-2 or TRBV6-3, with TRBD1 matching over 7 bases. The CDR3 totals 18 residues. Germline V lookup: CDR1 MNHEY, CDR2 SVGEGT. Trimming removed 5 bases from V and 0 bases from J; junction bases left unmatched: 13. Written as DNA, the CDR3 is TGTGCCAGCAGTCCAAGGAACAGGGGTTCGGGAGCCAAAAACATTCAGTACTTC. Residues: CASSPRNRGSGAKNIQYF.

The chain employs TRBV20-1 and TRBJ1-2, with 7 bases fitting TRBD1. V shed 1 base and J 5 bases; nucleotides not matched to a gene: 10. Per germline, CDR1 DFQATT and CDR2 SNEGSKA (reference sequence). The CDR3 runs 15 residues. The CDR3, as DNA: TGCAGTGCTAGAGGCCTCCGCAGGGGGGGATATGGCTACACCTTC. Translation: CSARGLRRGGYGYTF.

Regarding this clonotype: A much bigger clone sits one base away, suggesting this may be a read error. The chain employs TRBV10-3 and TRBJ2-2; D gene uncertain. Trimming stripped 2 bases from V and 6 bases from J, with 1 base between. In germline, CDR1 is ENHRY, CDR2 SYGVKD. The CDR3 contains 11 residues. In DNA form, the CDR3 reads TGTGCCATCAGTGAGCCCGGGGAGCTGTTTTTT. It is translated as CAISEPGELFF.

This clonotype was counted ten times or more. The chain links TRBV30 to TRBJ1-4, with a tentative D call TRBD1 (5 bases). The V end lost 1 base, the J end lost 5 bases, and 11 bases lay between the germline ends. CDR1 and CDR2 (germline): GTSNPN, SVGIG (reference sequence). The CDR3 covers 14 residues. This CDR3 is CAWSAGGKNEKLFF. In DNA form, the CDR3 reads TGTGCCTGGAGTGCCGGGGGGAAAAATGAAAAACTGTTTTTT.

The sample holds many counts of this clonotype. The chain joins TRBV12-3 or TRBV12-4 to TRBJ2-3; 9 bases align to TRBD2. This CDR3 is built from 17 residues. The V and J ends lost 3 bases and 3 bases, in that order; junction bases with no gene match: 10. CDR3 DNA: TGTGCCAGCAGTTTTTATGGGCTAGCGGGATTAACAGATACGCAGTATTTT. Translating it yields CASSFYGLAGLTDTQYF.

The rearrangement uses TRBV19 and TRBJ1-3; a possible D gene is TRBD1 (6 bases). This CDR3 is 13 amino acids long. V shed 5 bases and J shed 4 bases, with 9 bases lying between them. Germline assignment: CDR1 LNHDA and CDR2 SQIVND (reference sequence). The CDR3 DNA is TGTGCCAGTAGTGGAACAGGGGGAAACACCATATATTTT. Its protein product is CASSGTGGNTIYF.

In this sample, this clonotype turned up once. It is unclear where the CDR3 begins or ends on the DNA, so no DNA is shown, and the CDR3 is as TCRdb lists it. This chain connects TRBV9 to TRBJ1-3; the table's D call, TRBD1, was not checked against the DNA. Germline V gene sequence: CDR1 SGDLS, CDR2 YYNGEE. The CDR3 length is 20 residues, termini included. CDR3 region: CASSPQGAYEQYFGPGTIYF.

This clonotype has ten or more counts. The chain carries TRBV24-1 and TRBJ2-2, with D hard to call. CDR3 size: 11 residues. V gave up 7 bases and J gave up 6 bases, with 5 bases separating them. Germline V gene lookup returns CDR1 KGHDR and CDR2 SFDVKD. CDR3 residues: CATSLSGELFF. CDR3 bases: TGTGCCACCAGCCTTTCCGGGGAGCTGTTTTTT.

This clonotype was counted ten times or more. The rearrangement uses TRBV19 and TRBJ1-2; no reliable D call. Germline V gene lookup returns CDR1 LNHDA and CDR2 SQIVND (reference sequence). V was cut by 3 bases and J by 4 bases, with 12 bases left in between. The CDR3 extends over 14 amino acids. This CDR3 is CASSITATGYGYTF. The DNA for the CDR3 is TGTGCCAGTAGTATCACAGCTACGGGCTATGGCTACACCTTC.

This sequence joins TRBV19 and TRBJ2-5; TRBD2 matches 8 bases. CDR1 and CDR2 from the germline V gene are LNHDA and SQIVND (reference sequence). The CDR3 extends over 15 amino acids. Germline trimming cut 2 bases from V and 5 bases from J; bases unmatched to any gene: 7. The CDR3 bases are TGTGCCAGTAGTATAAGAGCGGGAGAGTACGAGACCCAGTACTTC. This sequence encodes CASSIRAGEYETQYF. Full variable domain (rest looked up from reference TRBV19 and TRBJ2-5): DGGITQSPKYLFRKEGQNVTLSCEQNLNHDAMYWYRQDPGQGLRLIYYSQIVNDFQKGDIAEGYSVSREKKESFPLTVTSAQKNPTAFYLCASSIRAGEYETQYFGPGTRLLVL.

This clonotype occurred a few times. This chain connects TRBV9 to TRBJ1-1; D gene ambiguous. V was pared by 0 bases and J by 6 bases, with 9 bases between. The CDR3 loop spans 13 amino acids. Germline V gene data show CDR1 as SGDLS and CDR2 as YYNGEE. CDR3 DNA: TGTGCCAGCAGCGTAGCCACGGGGTCTGAAGCTTTCTTT. It is translated as CASSVATGSEAFF.

J is TRBJ2-7 and V is TRBV6-5; D perhaps matches TRBD1 (6 bases). With 5 bases removed from V and 6 bases from J, the gap between germline ends came to 20 bases. CDR3 length: 15 amino acids. Germline V gives CDR1 MNHEY, CDR2 SVGAGI. The CDR3 region has the DNA TGTGCCAGCAGTCACCCCGGGACATCAATCGGCGAGCAGTACTTC. Protein: CASSHPGTSIGEQYF.